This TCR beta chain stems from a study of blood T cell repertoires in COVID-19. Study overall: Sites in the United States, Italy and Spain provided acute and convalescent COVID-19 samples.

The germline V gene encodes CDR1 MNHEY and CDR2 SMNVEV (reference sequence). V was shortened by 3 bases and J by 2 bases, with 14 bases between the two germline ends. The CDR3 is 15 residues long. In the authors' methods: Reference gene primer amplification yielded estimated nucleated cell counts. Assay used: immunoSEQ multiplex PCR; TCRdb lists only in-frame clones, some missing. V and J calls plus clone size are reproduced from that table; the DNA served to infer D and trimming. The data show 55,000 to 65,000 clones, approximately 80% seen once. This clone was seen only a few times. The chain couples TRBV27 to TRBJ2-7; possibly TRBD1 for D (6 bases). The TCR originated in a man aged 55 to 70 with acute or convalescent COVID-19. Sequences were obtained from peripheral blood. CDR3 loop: CASSFGRGLPYEQYF. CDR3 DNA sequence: TGTGCCAGCAGTTTTGGCAGGGGTCTCCCCTACGAGCAGTACTTC.